This entry describes one T cell receptor beta chain. Its antigen is unknown. The sample is drawn from a study of radiotherapy plus CTLA-4 blockade in lung cancer. The overall study: Under 20% of patients responded objectively, and roughly 30% achieved disease control.

Whole-study results and caveats: Among blood TCR repertoires after radiotherapy plus ipilimumab, tumor-derived clones expanded. Best predicting response, reportedly, were early blood T cell clone dynamics, with interferon-beta.

V shed 1 base and J 2 bases; nucleotides not matched to a gene: 4. This CDR3 is 17 amino acids long. Germline V gene sequence: CDR1 MNHEY, CDR2 SMNVEV (reference sequence). Here immunoSEQ multiplex PCR was the method, and the copy in TCRdb shows in-frame clones only, minus some. The sample has approximately 80,000 clones, over 65% seen once. This receptor was identified in a human donor with non-small cell lung cancer whose response to radiotherapy plus ipilimumab could not be evaluated. This rearrangement joins TRBV27 to TRBJ2-3, with 12 bases that match TRBD2. This specimen was peripheral blood, taken from a patient treated with radiotherapy plus ipilimumab. CDR3 coding DNA: TGTGCCAGCAGTTTATGGCTAGCGGGAGGGTACACAGATACGCAGTATTTT. Its translation: CASSLWLAGGYTDTQYF.